The 13 T cell receptor beta chains presented below share a single source sample, sequenced in a study of CD4 T cells in relation to SARS-CoV-2 and coronaviruses. The assay was immunoSEQ multiplex PCR, and TCRdb's table has in-frame clones only and misses some. The table records some 40,000 clones, under 90% of them present only once. Antigens of these TCRs are unknown. Source material: naive CD4+ T cells from PBMCs, cultured in vitro. As for subset: naive CD4+ T cells isolated by negative enrichment. The receptor set was obtained from an adult with COVID-19.

V usage is TRBV15 and J usage is TRBJ2-2; TRBD1 or TRBD2 may be the D gene (6 bases each). Trimming shortened V by 3 bases and J by 8 bases, and 22 bases separated the two germline ends. The CDR3 covers 17 residues. Per the germline V gene, CDR1 is LNHNV and CDR2 is YYDKDF (reference sequence). The CDR3 DNA reads TGTGCCACCAGCAGGGCTCTGGTTCCGGGGGCAAGAGGGGAGCTGTTTTTT. Its protein is CATSRALVPGARGELFF.

This clone was seen a handful of times. CDR3 amino acids: CASSLALARNEQFF. The CDR3 DNA follows: TGTGCCAGCAGCTTAGCGCTAGCGCGCAATGAGCAGTTCTTC. This chain joins TRBV7-2 and TRBJ2-1; D is possibly TRBD2 (6 bases). The V gene's germline CDR1 is SGHTA and CDR2 FQGNSA. The CDR3 extends over 14 amino acids. Trimming cost V 0 bases and J 6 bases, with 9 bases left between them.

The chain recombines TRBV19 with TRBJ2-2; D uncertain. The CDR3 runs 14 residues. V lost 5 bases, J lost 4 bases, and 11 bases lay in between. In germline, CDR1 is LNHDA, CDR2 SQIVND (reference sequence). The CDR3, as DNA: TGTGCCAGTAGTCTTCGCCCGGTCACCGGGGAGCTGTTTTTT. It specifies CASSLRPVTGELFF.

This chain joins TRBV2 and TRBJ2-3; the D gene is possibly TRBD2 (6 bases). Between the trimmed V and J ends, which lost 8 bases and 0 bases, there was a span of 15 bases. The CDR3 sequence is 15 residues long. Germline assignment: CDR1 SNHLY and CDR2 FYNNEI. The CDR3 DNA reads as TGTGCCAGCGCCAGGGACTCTACTAGCACAGATACGCAGTATTTT. Translating gives CASARDSTSTDTQYF. The full variable domain, completed using reference TRBV2 and TRBJ2-3, is EPEVTQTPSHQVTQMGQEVILRCVPISNHLYFYWYRQILGQKVEFLVSFYNNEISEKSEIFDDQFSVERPDGSNFTLKIRSTKLEDSAMYFCASARDSTSTDTQYFGPGTRLTVL.

In its sample, this clone was seen once. This chain links TRBV2 with TRBJ1-1; 7 nucleotides align to TRBD1. Trimming took 8 bases from V and 2 from J; bases not matched to a gene: 5. CDR3 length: 13 residues. Looked up from germline, CDR1 is SNHLY and CDR2 is FYNNEI. CDR3 in amino acids: CASERTGNTEAFF. In DNA form, the CDR3 reads TGTGCCAGCGAGCGGACAGGCAACACTGAAGCTTTCTTT.

The CDR3: CASSESAFGGYGYTF. CDR3 nucleotides: TGTGCCAGCAGTGAAAGTGCCTTCGGGGGCTATGGCTACACCTTC. The chain has TRBV6-1 and TRBJ1-2; D is possibly TRBD1 (5 bases). The CDR3 is 15 residues long. V lost 2 bases and J 4 bases, leaving 14 bases between the germline ends. Germline loops: CDR1 MNHNS, CDR2 SASEGT.

The genes are TRBV19 and TRBJ2-5; D assignment may be TRBD1 or TRBD2 (7 bases each). There are 14 residues in the CDR3. The germline V gene has CDR1 LNHDA and CDR2 SQIVND (reference sequence). Trimming shortened V by 8 bases and J by 4 bases, and 17 bases separated the two germline ends. As DNA, the CDR3 is TGTGCCAGTCGCCGACAGGGAGGGGGAGAGACCCAGTACTTC. This gives the protein CASRRQGGGETQYF.

The rearrangement joins TRBV12-2 to TRBJ2-7; the D call of TRBD1 is as the table states it, not checked on the DNA. TRBV12-2 is annotated as a pseudogene. This CDR3 has 14 amino acids. The CDR3 is CASRSHLGAYEQYF. CDR3 nucleotides: TGTGCAAGTCGCTCACATTTAGGGGCCTACGAGCAGTACTTC.

The genes are TRBV27 and TRBJ2-1; D is perhaps TRBD1 (5 bases). The CDR3 spans 15 residues. With 5 bases removed from V and 5 bases from J, the gap between germline ends came to 16 bases. In germline, CDR1 is MNHEY, CDR2 SMNVEV (reference sequence). The CDR3 DNA sequence: TGTGCCAGCAGTCGAACCCCCGACAGAGACAATGAGCAGTTCTTC. It specifies CASSRTPDRDNEQFF.

V is TRBV7-2 and J is TRBJ2-1; D unclear. This CDR3 has 16 residues. With 0 bases removed from V and 5 bases from J, the gap between germline ends came to 14 bases. From germline, CDR1 is SGHTA and CDR2 FQGNSA. The CDR3 is CASSLASGGYNNEQFF. Written as DNA, the CDR3 is TGTGCCAGCAGCTTAGCTTCAGGCGGCTACAACAATGAGCAGTTCTTC.

The V call is TRBV5-1, the J call TRBJ2-1; maybe TRBD1 (6 bases). V was cut by 7 bases and J by 1 base, with 18 bases left in between. CDR1 SGHRS and CDR2 YFSETQ come from the germline V gene. The CDR3 is 16 residues long. The CDR3 here is CASGTYLRGSYNEQFF. The CDR3 bases are TGCGCCAGCGGGACATATTTGAGGGGTTCCTACAATGAGCAGTTCTTC.

The chain uses TRBV19 and TRBJ2-6; D call uncertain. V lost 3 bases to trimming and J lost 0 bases, with 12 bases between them. CDR1 and CDR2 from the germline V gene are LNHDA and SQIVND (reference sequence). The CDR3 spans 17 residues. CDR3 bases: TGTGCCAGTAGTATGGGAACGACCTTCTCTGGGGCCAACGTCCTGACTTTC. Its protein product is CASSMGTTFSGANVLTF.

The chain employs TRBV5-1 and TRBJ2-7; possible D gene TRBD1, 5 bases. CDR3 length: 12 amino acids. Germline assignment: CDR1 SGHRS and CDR2 YFSETQ. Trimming took 6 bases from V and 6 from J, leaving 13 bases between them. This CDR3 is CASTEEGVEQYF. The CDR3 DNA follows: TGCGCCAGCACCGAGGAAGGGGTCGAGCAGTACTTC. Full variable domain (outside the CDR3, taken from reference TRBV5-1 and TRBJ2-7): KAGVTQTPRYLIKTRGQQVTLSCSPISGHRSVSWYQQTPGQGLQFLFEYFSETQRNKGNFPGRFSGRQFSNSRSEMNVSTLELGDSALYLCASTEEGVEQYFGPGTRLTVT.